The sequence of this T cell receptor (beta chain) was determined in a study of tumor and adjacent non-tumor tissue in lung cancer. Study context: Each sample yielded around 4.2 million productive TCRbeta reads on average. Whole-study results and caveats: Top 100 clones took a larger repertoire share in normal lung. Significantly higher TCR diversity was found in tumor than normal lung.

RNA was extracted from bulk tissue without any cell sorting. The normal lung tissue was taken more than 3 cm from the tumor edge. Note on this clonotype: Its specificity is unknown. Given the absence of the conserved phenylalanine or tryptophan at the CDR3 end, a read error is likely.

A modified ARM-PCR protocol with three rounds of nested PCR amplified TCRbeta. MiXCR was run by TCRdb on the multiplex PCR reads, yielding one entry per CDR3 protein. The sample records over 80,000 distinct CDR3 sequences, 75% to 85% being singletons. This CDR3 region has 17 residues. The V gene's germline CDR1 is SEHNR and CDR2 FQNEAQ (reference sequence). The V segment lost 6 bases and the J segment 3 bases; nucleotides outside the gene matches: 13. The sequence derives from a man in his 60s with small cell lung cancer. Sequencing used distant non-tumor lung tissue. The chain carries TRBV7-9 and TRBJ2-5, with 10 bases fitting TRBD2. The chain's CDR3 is CASSPGLAFSVKETQYL. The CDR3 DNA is TGTGCCAGCAGTCCGGGACTAGCGTTTAGTGTGAAAGAGACCCAGTACCTC.